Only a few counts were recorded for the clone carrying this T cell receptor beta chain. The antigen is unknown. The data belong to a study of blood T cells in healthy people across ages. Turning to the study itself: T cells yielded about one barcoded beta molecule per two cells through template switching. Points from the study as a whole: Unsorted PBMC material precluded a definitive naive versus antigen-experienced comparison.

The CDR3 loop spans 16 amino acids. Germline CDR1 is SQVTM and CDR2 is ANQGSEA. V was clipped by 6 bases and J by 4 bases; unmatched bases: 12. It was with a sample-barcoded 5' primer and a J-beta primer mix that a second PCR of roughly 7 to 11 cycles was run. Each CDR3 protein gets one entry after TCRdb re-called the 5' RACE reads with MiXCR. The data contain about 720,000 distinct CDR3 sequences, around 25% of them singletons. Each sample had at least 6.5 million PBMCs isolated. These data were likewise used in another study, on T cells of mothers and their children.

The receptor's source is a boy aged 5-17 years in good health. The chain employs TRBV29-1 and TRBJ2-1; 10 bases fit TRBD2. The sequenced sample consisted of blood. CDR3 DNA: TGCAGCGTCGTAAAGATAGCGGGGGGCGTGTACAATGAGCAGTTCTTC. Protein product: CSVVKIAGGVYNEQFF.